Below are 31 T cell receptor beta chains sequenced from a single sample in a study of blood T cell repertoires in COVID-19. Profiling relied on immunoSEQ multiplex PCR, and the TCRdb table lists in-frame clones only, not all of them. The profile shows about 220,000 clones, 75% to 90% of them singletons. Input material: PBMCs or T cells enriched from blood (not recorded which). The receptors were gathered from a woman aged 40 to 50 with acute COVID-19.

V gene TRBV5-5 combines with J gene TRBJ2-7, with 7 positions matching TRBD2. With 3 bases clipped from V and 3 bases from J, the junction kept 9 bases outside the gene matches. The CDR3 covers 15 residues. Germline loops: CDR1 SGHKS, CDR2 YYEKEE (reference sequence). CDR3 residues: CASSWGGDTYYEQYF. As DNA, the CDR3 is TGTGCCAGCAGCTGGGGGGGTGACACATACTACGAGCAGTACTTC.

This clone was seen ten or more times. The same CDR3 is also encoded by other DNA sequences in this sample. The chain recombines TRBV14 with TRBJ2-5; D perhaps matches TRBD1 (6 bases). V was cut by 4 bases and J by 1 base, with 10 bases left in between. CDR3 size: 14 residues. The germline V gene encodes CDR1 SGHDN and CDR2 FVKESK. The CDR3, as DNA: TGTGCCAGCAGCCGAAACAGGGCCCAAGAGACCCAGTACTTC. Its translation: CASSRNRAQETQYF.

This rearrangement joins TRBV19 to TRBJ1-3; tentatively, D is TRBD1 (5 bases). V was trimmed by 3 bases and J by 0 bases, leaving 12 bases between them. CDR1 LNHDA and CDR2 SQIVND come from the germline V gene (reference sequence). The CDR3 is 16 amino acids. The CDR3 DNA reads as TGTGCCAGTAGTATCGACAGACAGAGCTCTGGAAACACCATATATTTT. As protein: CASSIDRQSSGNTIYF.

The rearrangement links TRBV30 to TRBJ1-3; tentative D call: TRBD1 (6 bases). The CDR3 covers 14 residues. Between the trimmed V and J ends, which lost 2 bases and 5 bases, there was a span of 13 bases. Germline-derived CDR1 and CDR2 are GTSNPN and SVGIG (reference sequence). CDR3 sequence (DNA): TGTGCCTGGAGTCTCACCAGGGGAAGAAACACCATATATTTT. Translating gives CAWSLTRGRNTIYF.

V and J are TRBV3-1 (or the pseudogene TRBV3-2) and TRBJ1-5; no reliable D call. V was cut by 1 base and J by 4 bases, with 8 bases left in between. This CDR3 contains 14 residues. Germline values: CDR1 LGHDT, CDR2 YNNKEL (reference sequence). CDR3 bases: TGTGCCAGCAGCCAAGGAATCACTAATCAGCCCCAGCATTTT. This gives the protein CASSQGITNQPQHF.

This chain links TRBV4-1 with TRBJ1-5; 9 positions agree with TRBD1. The V and J ends lost 4 bases and 4 bases, in that order; junction bases with no gene match: 8. Germline CDR1 is MGHRA and CDR2 is YSYEKL. The CDR3 has 16 residues. The DNA for the CDR3 is TGCGCCAGCAGCCCCGAACGGACAGGGGATAATCAGCCCCAGCATTTT. Its translation is CASSPERTGDNQPQHF.

V and J are TRBV21-1 and TRBJ2-7; TRBD1 is the table's D call, not checked against the DNA. TRBV21-1 is termed a pseudogene. This CDR3 comprises 13 residues. CDR3 bases: TGTGCCAGCAGCAAAGGGGACAGTTACGAGCAGTACGTC. This sequence encodes CASSKGDSYEQYV.

Note on this clone: This CDR3 is also generated by other DNA sequences in the sample. The V gene is TRBV7-2, the J gene TRBJ2-7, with 7 bases fitting TRBD2. This CDR3 comprises 12 residues. V dropped 1 base and J dropped 6; count of bases not matched to a gene: 0. The germline V gene has CDR1 SGHTA and CDR2 FQGNSA. The CDR3 sequence is CASSLGGGEQYF. For the CDR3, the DNA is TGTGCCAGCAGCTTAGGGGGGGGCGAGCAGTACTTC.

The rearrangement links TRBV3-1 (or the pseudogene TRBV3-2) to TRBJ2-7; 9 bases map to TRBD2. CDR3 size: 16 residues. The germline V gene has CDR1 LGHDT and CDR2 YNNKEL (reference sequence). J gave up 0 bases and V 4 bases, and 7 bases lay outside the gene matches. CDR3 protein: CASSPYSGGPSYEQYF. The CDR3 DNA is TGTGCCAGCAGCCCTTATAGCGGGGGCCCCTCCTACGAGCAGTACTTC.

V usage is TRBV7-2 and J usage is TRBJ2-4, with 7 nucleotides matching TRBD1. The germline V gene has CDR1 SGHTA and CDR2 FQGNSA. Trimming removed 5 bases from V and 1 base from J; junction bases left unmatched: 8. The length of the CDR3 is 16 residues. Here the CDR3 DNA reads TGTGCCAGCAGCCACTTAACAGGGGCGGCCAAAAACATTCAGTACTTC. Translating it yields CASSHLTGAAKNIQYF.

The chain recombines TRBV10-3 with TRBJ2-3; D is possibly TRBD2 (6 bases). Germline CDR1 ENHRY, CDR2 SYGVKD. The CDR3 is 19 residues long. Trimming left V 2 bases short and J 0 bases short, with 21 bases between. The CDR3 spells CAISEPSGLWGSSTDTQYF. As DNA, the CDR3 is TGTGCCATCAGTGAGCCCAGCGGGCTGTGGGGTTCTAGCACAGATACGCAGTATTTT.

The CDR3 loop reads CASTSAGGRYTEAFF. Here the CDR3 DNA reads TGTGCCAGCACTTCGGCGGGGGGAAGGTACACTGAAGCTTTCTTT. The rearrangement uses TRBV3-1 (or the pseudogene TRBV3-2) and TRBJ1-1; TRBD1 is a possible D gene (5 bases). V gave up 7 bases and J gave up 3 bases, with 18 bases separating them. The germline V gene has CDR1 LGHDT and CDR2 YNNKEL (reference sequence). This CDR3 contains 15 residues.

This clone was seen a few times. The CDR3 region is CASSSTSGTTTEQFF. CDR3 coding DNA: TGTGCCAGCAGCTCGACTTCCGGGACTACAACTGAGCAGTTCTTC. This chain links TRBV7-3 with TRBJ2-1; 7 positions match TRBD2. The CDR3 totals 15 residues. J gave up 9 bases and V 4 bases, and 12 bases lay outside the gene matches. Germline CDR1 SGHTA, CDR2 FQGTGA.

This chain joins TRBV5-1 and TRBJ1-1; perhaps TRBD1 as D (6 bases). Germline values: CDR1 SGHRS, CDR2 YFSETQ. There are 14 residues in the CDR3. Trimming stripped 2 bases from V and 1 base from J, with 9 bases between. The CDR3 nucleotides read TGCGCCAGCAGCTTATGGGACACGAACACTGAAGCTTTCTTT. Protein product: CASSLWDTNTEAFF.

The chain uses TRBV6-5 and TRBJ1-2; 7 nucleotides align to TRBD1. Germline V lookup: CDR1 MNHEY, CDR2 SVGAGI. The CDR3 length is 14 residues. Trimming at V came to 6 bases and at J to 8 bases, leaving 12 bases not matched to a gene. CDR3 DNA: TGTGCCAGCAGCAGAACTGTCCAGGGGGGCGGCTACACCTTC. It encodes CASSRTVQGGGYTF.

The chain employs TRBV29-1 and TRBJ2-7, with TRBD1 matching 9 bases. Germline loops: CDR1 SQVTM, CDR2 ANQGSEA. J lost 2 bases, V lost 6 bases, and 11 bases had no gene match. The CDR3 is 15 amino acids. DNA of the CDR3: TGCAGCGTCGCTTGGGGGACAGGGCCGACCTACGAGCAGTACGTC. It is translated as CSVAWGTGPTYEQYV.

This clone was detected only a few times. The chain couples TRBV14 to TRBJ1-2; D may be TRBD1 (5 bases). V gave up 3 bases and J gave up 7 bases, with 18 bases separating them. The germline gives CDR1 SGHDN, CDR2 FVKESK. The CDR3 sequence is 15 residues long. The CDR3 spells CASSQSRGSSSGYTF. In DNA, the CDR3 is TGTGCCAGCAGCCAGTCTCGGGGGTCTAGCAGTGGCTACACCTTC.

CDR3 loop: CASSKTRDRGPEKLFF. CDR3 coding DNA: TGTGCCAGCAGCAAAACTCGAGACAGAGGACCTGAAAAACTGTTTTTT. This rearrangement joins TRBV5-4 to TRBJ1-4; maybe TRBD1 (5 bases). With 4 bases removed from V and 7 bases from J, the gap between germline ends came to 20 bases. The germline CDR1 and CDR2 sequences are SGHNT and YYREEE (reference sequence). The CDR3 covers 16 residues.

The chain is built from TRBV30 and TRBJ1-1; a possible D gene is TRBD1 (5 bases). The CDR3 spans 14 residues. Looked up from germline, CDR1 is GTSNPN and CDR2 is SVGIG (reference sequence). V was trimmed by 0 bases and J by 1 base, leaving 9 bases between them. In DNA form, the CDR3 reads TGTGCCTGGAGTGTAGGGGATCAGAACACTGAAGCTTTCTTT. This sequence encodes CAWSVGDQNTEAFF.

The chain combines TRBV19 with TRBJ2-7, with D maybe TRBD2 (5 bases). Trimming took off 1 base at V and 2 bases at J, with 12 bases between the two ends. CDR1 LNHDA and CDR2 SQIVND come from the germline V gene (reference sequence). This CDR3 comprises 15 residues. Here the CDR3 reads CASSIVGKRTYEQYF. CDR3 DNA: TGTGCCAGTAGTATAGTTGGGAAGCGGACCTACGAGCAGTACTTC. The entire variable domain, with the rest obtained from reference TRBV19 and TRBJ2-7, is as follows: DGGITQSPKYLFRKEGQNVTLSCEQNLNHDAMYWYRQDPGQGLRLIYYSQIVNDFQKGDIAEGYSVSREKKESFPLTVTSAQKNPTAFYLCASSIVGKRTYEQYFGPGTRLTVT.

A remark on this clone: This specimen includes other DNA sequences encoding the same CDR3. The V gene is TRBV18, the J gene TRBJ2-3; D not resolved. The germline CDR1 and CDR2 sequences are KGHSH and LQKENI. Trimming cost V 6 bases and J 0 bases, with 4 bases left between them. The length of the CDR3 is 12 residues. The CDR3 coding sequence is TGTGCCAGCTCCCCTAGCACAGATACGCAGTATTTT. This sequence encodes CASSPSTDTQYF.

The rearrangement joins TRBV2 to TRBJ1-2, with 8 bases lining up with TRBD1. The trim removed 6 bases at V and 0 bases at J, leaving 9 bases unmatched. The CDR3 is 16 residues long. Germline assignment: CDR1 SNHLY and CDR2 FYNNEI. CDR3 loop: CASRDGQGLANYGYTF. The DNA for the CDR3 is TGTGCCAGCAGAGACGGACAGGGCTTAGCTAACTATGGCTACACCTTC. Looking up the rest from reference TRBV2 and TRBJ1-2 gives the full variable domain: EPEVTQTPSHQVTQMGQEVILRCVPISNHLYFYWYRQILGQKVEFLVSFYNNEISEKSEIFDDQFSVERPDGSNFTLKIRSTKLEDSAMYFCASRDGQGLANYGYTFGSGTRLTVV.

This clone has only one observation. J is TRBJ2-7 and V is TRBV7-2, with 7 nucleotides matching TRBD2. The CDR3 sequence is 15 residues long. With V trimmed by 2 bases and J by 1 base, 5 bases remained unmatched. Germline V gene data show CDR1 as SGHTA and CDR2 as FQGNSA. This chain's CDR3 is CASSLPRGGSYEQYF. The CDR3 DNA reads as TGTGCCAGCAGCTTACCTCGGGGAGGGTCCTACGAGCAGTACTTC.

The genes are TRBV5-4 and TRBJ1-2; no clear D. In germline, CDR1 is SGHNT, CDR2 YYREEE (reference sequence). Trimming left V 0 bases short and J 4 bases short, with 19 bases between. There are 17 residues in the CDR3. The CDR3 bases are TGTGCCAGCAGCTTGGAAAGTTTAACCCGGTCTCGCTATGGCTACACCTTC. This sequence encodes CASSLESLTRSRYGYTF. Together with reference TRBV5-4 and TRBJ1-2, the CDR3 gives the full variable domain: ETGVTQSPTHLIKTRGQQVTLRCSSQSGHNTVSWYQQALGQGPQFIFQYYREEENGRGNFPPRFSGLQFPNYSSELNVNALELDDSALYLCASSLESLTRSRYGYTFGSGTRLTVV.

Comment on this clone: Other DNA sequences within the sample encode an identical CDR3. V usage is TRBV5-1 and J usage is TRBJ2-3; 8 bases align to TRBD2. There are 15 residues in the CDR3. V dropped 7 bases and J dropped 0; count of bases not matched to a gene: 7. Per the germline V gene, CDR1 is SGHRS and CDR2 is YFSETQ. The CDR3 reads CASSPGGTSTDTQYF. The CDR3, as DNA: TGCGCCAGCTCACCGGGGGGGACAAGCACAGATACGCAGTATTTT.

This clone was seen a handful of times. The rearrangement joins TRBV7-2 to TRBJ1-4; D is perhaps TRBD1 (6 bases). The V and J ends lost 2 bases and 8 bases respectively, with 9 bases between them. Per the germline V gene, CDR1 is SGHTA and CDR2 is FQGNSA. The CDR3 consists of 13 residues. Here the CDR3 reads CASSLSRGEKLFF. CDR3 DNA: TGTGCCAGCAGCTTATCCAGGGGAGAAAAACTGTTTTTT.

The rearrangement uses TRBV7-2 and TRBJ2-1; perhaps TRBD2 as D (5 bases). The CDR3 contains 15 residues. V gave up 5 bases and J gave up 3 bases, with 14 bases separating them. Germline lookup yields CDR1 SGHTA and CDR2 FQGNSA. CDR3 loop: CASSVDYKFYNEQFF. CDR3 DNA: TGTGCCAGCAGCGTCGACTATAAGTTCTACAATGAGCAGTTCTTC.

This clone turned up a few times. The V and J genes are TRBV3-1 (or the pseudogene TRBV3-2) and TRBJ2-1, with TRBD2 as a possible D gene (6 bases). With 4 bases removed from V and 7 bases from J, the gap between germline ends came to 14 bases. CDR3 size: 14 residues. Germline values: CDR1 LGHDT, CDR2 YNNKEL (reference sequence). The CDR3 DNA is TGTGCCAGCAGCCGGGGGACTCCGGGGAATGAGCAGTTCTTC. It yields the protein CASSRGTPGNEQFF.

The sample holds one count of this clone. J is TRBJ1-1 and V is TRBV5-4, with TRBD1 matching over 8 bases. Germline V CDR1 and CDR2: SGHNT, YYREEE (reference sequence). Trimming took 0 bases from V and 1 from J; bases not matched to a gene: 8. The CDR3 length is 17 residues. DNA of the CDR3: TGTGCCAGCAGCTTGGCTGGCAGGGGGCCGGGGAACACTGAAGCTTTCTTT. This encodes CASSLAGRGPGNTEAFF.

The gene calls are TRBV9 and TRBJ2-7; perhaps TRBD2 as D (6 bases). V lost 4 bases and J lost 5, with 19 bases in between. This CDR3 is built from 15 residues. From germline, CDR1 is SGDLS and CDR2 YYNGEE. The CDR3 nucleotides read TGTGCCAGCAGCCCAGGGATTCACCCGGGGGACGAGCAGTACGTC. Protein sequence: CASSPGIHPGDEQYV.

The chain carries TRBV3-1 (or the pseudogene TRBV3-2) and TRBJ2-3; 7 bases align to TRBD1. CDR1 and CDR2 (germline): LGHDT, YNNKEL (reference sequence). The CDR3 length is 17 residues. The V gene end was trimmed by 4 bases and the J gene end by 2 bases; junction bases not matched to a gene: 12. The CDR3 here is CASSPQSPGTATDTQYF. As DNA, the CDR3 is TGTGCCAGCAGCCCTCAAAGTCCCGGGACAGCCACAGATACGCAGTATTTT.